This T cell receptor (beta chain) was found in a study of blood T cell repertoires in COVID-19. Study information: Nucleic acid was either cDNA or gDNA, and it came from T cells, B-cell-depleted T cells, or PBMCs.

Under the authors' procedure: Counts of nucleated cells, estimated from reference gene primer amplification, were obtained. Only in-frame clones appear in the TCRdb table, and some are missing; sequencing was by immunoSEQ multiplex PCR. The D gene and trimming were derived from the DNA, and the V and J assignments and clone size from that table. Here the sample spans approximately 220,000 clones, around 86% being singletons. Participant-given clinical history determined each cohort assignment. Worth noting for this clone: Other nucleotide sequences from this sample produce the same CDR3.

This sequence originates from a woman aged 40 to 50 with acute COVID-19. The source material was PBMCs or T cells enriched from blood (not recorded which).

The CDR3 DNA reads TGTGCCAGCAGTTTTAGGGGCACTGAAGCTTTCTTT. Amino acids: CASSFRGTEAFF. The gene calls are TRBV27 and TRBJ1-1; possible D gene TRBD1, 5 bases. V was clipped by 3 bases and J by 4 bases, with 6 bases between them. The CDR3 is made up of 12 amino acids. The germline V gene encodes CDR1 MNHEY and CDR2 SMNVEV (reference sequence).